This T cell receptor (beta chain) emerged from a study of control samples from healthy donors and cancer patients. Here immunoSEQ multiplex PCR was the method, and the copy in TCRdb shows in-frame clones only, minus some. The sample has about 140,000 clones, just under 95% seen once; the top ten hold approximately 11%. CDR1 MGHRA and CDR2 YSYEKL come from the germline V gene. V shed 3 bases and J shed 8 bases, with 13 bases lying between them. CDR3 length: 13 residues. The clonotype comes from a man aged 25-40 years in good health. Sequencing used blood. This sequence joins TRBV4-1 and TRBJ1-1; maybe TRBD1 (5 bases). CDR3 DNA: TGCGCCAGCAGCCAGGGGGTCTTCTCGGAAGCTTTCTTT. It yields the protein CASSQGVFSEAFF.